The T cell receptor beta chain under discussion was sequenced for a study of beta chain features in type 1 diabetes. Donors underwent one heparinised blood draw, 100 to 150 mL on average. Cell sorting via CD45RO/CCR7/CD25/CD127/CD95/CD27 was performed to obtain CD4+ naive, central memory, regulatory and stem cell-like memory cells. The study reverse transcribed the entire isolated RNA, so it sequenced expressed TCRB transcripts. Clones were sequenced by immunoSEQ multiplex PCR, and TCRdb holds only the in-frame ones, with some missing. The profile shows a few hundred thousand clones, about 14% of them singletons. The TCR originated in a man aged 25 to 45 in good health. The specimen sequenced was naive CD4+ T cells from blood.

The CDR3, as DNA: TGTGCCAGCCCGGGACTGAACACCGGGGAGCTGTTTTTT. Protein: CASPGLNTGELFF. The chain employs TRBV19 and TRBJ2-2; D perhaps matches TRBD2 (6 bases). The germline CDR1 and CDR2 sequences are LNHDA and SQIVND (reference sequence). The CDR3 runs 13 residues. Between the trimmed V and J ends, which lost 9 bases and 1 base, there was a span of 9 bases.